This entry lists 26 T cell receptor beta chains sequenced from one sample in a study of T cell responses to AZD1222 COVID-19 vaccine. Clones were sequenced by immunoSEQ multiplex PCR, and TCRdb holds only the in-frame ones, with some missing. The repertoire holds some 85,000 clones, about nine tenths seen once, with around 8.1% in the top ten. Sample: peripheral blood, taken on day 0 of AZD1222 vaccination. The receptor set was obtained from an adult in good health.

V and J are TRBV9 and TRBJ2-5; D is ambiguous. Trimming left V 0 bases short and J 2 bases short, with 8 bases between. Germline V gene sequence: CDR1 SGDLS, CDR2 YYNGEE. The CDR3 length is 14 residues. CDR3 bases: TGTGCCAGCAGCGTAGTAGAGACTCAAGAGACCCAGTACTTC. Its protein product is CASSVVETQETQYF.

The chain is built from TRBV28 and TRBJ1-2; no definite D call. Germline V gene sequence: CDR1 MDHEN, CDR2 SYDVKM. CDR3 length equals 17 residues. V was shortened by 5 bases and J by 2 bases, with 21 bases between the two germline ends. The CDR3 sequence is CASSPARRFVLNYGYTF. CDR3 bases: TGTGCCAGCAGTCCAGCACGGAGATTCGTCCTCAACTATGGCTACACCTTC.

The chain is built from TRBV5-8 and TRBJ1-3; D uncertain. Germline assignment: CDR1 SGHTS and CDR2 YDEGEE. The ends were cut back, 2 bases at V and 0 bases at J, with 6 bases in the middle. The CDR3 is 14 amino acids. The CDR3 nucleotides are TGTGCCAGCAGCTTTTTAGGCTCTGGAAACACCATATATTTT. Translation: CASSFLGSGNTIYF.

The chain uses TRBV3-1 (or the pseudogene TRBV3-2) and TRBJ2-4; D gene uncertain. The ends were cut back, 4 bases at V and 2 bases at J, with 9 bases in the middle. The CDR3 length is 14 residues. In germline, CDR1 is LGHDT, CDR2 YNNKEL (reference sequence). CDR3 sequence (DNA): TGTGCCAGCAGCCGAGGAGCGACCAAAAACATTCAGTACTTC. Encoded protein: CASSRGATKNIQYF.

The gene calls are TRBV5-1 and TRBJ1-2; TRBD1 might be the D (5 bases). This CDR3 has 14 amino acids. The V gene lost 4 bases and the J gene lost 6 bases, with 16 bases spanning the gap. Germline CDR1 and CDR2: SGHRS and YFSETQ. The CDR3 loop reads CASSPGRVRDGYTF. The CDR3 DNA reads TGCGCCAGCAGCCCTGGCAGGGTTCGGGATGGCTACACCTTC.

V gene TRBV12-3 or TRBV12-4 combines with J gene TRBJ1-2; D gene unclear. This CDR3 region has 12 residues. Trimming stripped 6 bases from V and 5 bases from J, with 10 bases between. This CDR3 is CASSPKWYGYTF. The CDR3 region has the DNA TGTGCCAGCAGCCCAAAGTGGTATGGCTACACCTTC.

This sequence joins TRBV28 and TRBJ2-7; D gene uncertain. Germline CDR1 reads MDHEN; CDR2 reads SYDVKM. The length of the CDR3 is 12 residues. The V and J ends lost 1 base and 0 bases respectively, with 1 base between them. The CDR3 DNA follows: TGTGCCAGCAGTTTATTCTCCTACGAGCAGTACTTC. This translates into CASSLFSYEQYF.

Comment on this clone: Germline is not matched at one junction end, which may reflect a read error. The CDR3 bases are TGTGCTAGCAGCCTAGGGACTAGTGGAGTCACAGATACGCAGTATTTT. Translation gives CASSLGTSGVTDTQYF. This chain joins TRBV7-7 and TRBJ2-3, with TRBD2 matching 8 bases. This CDR3 is built from 16 residues. The germline CDR1 and CDR2 sequences are SSHAT and FNYEAQ (reference sequence).

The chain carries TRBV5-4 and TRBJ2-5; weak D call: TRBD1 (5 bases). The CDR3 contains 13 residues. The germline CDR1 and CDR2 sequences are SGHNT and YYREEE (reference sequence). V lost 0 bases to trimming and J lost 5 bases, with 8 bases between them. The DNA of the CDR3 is TGTGCCAGCAGCTTGGAGGGGCGGGAGACCCAGTACTTC. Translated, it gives CASSLEGRETQYF.

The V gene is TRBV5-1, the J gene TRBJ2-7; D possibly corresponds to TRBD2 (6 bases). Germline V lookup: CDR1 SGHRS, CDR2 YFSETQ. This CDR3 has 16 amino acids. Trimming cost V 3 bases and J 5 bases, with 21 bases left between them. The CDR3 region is CASSSYAGGTRHEQYF. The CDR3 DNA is TGCGCCAGCAGCTCCTACGCCGGTGGGACTCGACACGAGCAGTACTTC.

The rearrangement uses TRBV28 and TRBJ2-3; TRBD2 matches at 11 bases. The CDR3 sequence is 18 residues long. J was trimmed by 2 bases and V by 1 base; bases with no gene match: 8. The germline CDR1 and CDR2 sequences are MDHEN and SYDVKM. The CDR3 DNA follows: TGTGCCAGCAGTTTATACAGGGTGACTAGCGGGACCACAGATACGCAGTATTTT. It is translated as CASSLYRVTSGTTDTQYF.

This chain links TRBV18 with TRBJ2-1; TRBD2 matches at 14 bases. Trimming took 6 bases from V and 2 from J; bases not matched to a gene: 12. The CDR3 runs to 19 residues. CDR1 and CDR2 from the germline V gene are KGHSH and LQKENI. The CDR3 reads CASSRKGTSGGNTYNEQFF. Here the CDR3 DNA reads TGTGCCAGCTCTCGAAAAGGGACTAGCGGGGGCAACACCTACAATGAGCAGTTCTTC.

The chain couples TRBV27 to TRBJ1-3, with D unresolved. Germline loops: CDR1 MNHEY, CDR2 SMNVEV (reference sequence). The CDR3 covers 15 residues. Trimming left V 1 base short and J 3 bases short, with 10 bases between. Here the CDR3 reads CASSLYAGHGNTIYF. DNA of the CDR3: TGTGCCAGCAGTTTATACGCAGGTCATGGAAACACCATATATTTT.

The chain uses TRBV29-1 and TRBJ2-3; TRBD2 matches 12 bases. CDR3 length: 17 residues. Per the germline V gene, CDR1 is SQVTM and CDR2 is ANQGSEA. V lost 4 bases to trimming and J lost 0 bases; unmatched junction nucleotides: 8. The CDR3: CSVVPSGRDWSTDTQYF. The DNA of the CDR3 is TGCAGCGTTGTTCCTAGCGGGAGGGATTGGAGCACAGATACGCAGTATTTT.

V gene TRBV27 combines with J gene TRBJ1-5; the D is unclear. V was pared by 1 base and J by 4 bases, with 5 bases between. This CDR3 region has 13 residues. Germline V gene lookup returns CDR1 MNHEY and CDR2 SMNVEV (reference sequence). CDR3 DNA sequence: TGTGCCAGCAGTTTATACCAGAATCAGCCCCAGCATTTT. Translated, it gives CASSLYQNQPQHF.

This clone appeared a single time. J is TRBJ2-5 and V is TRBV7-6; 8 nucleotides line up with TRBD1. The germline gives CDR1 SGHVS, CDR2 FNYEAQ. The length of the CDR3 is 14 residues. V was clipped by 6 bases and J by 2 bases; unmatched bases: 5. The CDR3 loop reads CASRPGTGQETQYF. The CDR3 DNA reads TGTGCCAGCAGGCCCGGGACAGGACAAGAGACCCAGTACTTC.

The CDR3 DNA sequence: TGTGCCAGCAGCCTACAGGGGGGGAGGGGTGAAAAACTGTTTTTT. Its translation is CASSLQGGRGEKLFF. V is TRBV4-2 and J is TRBJ1-4; the match to TRBD1 covers 8 bases. Germline V CDR1 and CDR2: LGHNA, YNFKEQ. With 4 bases clipped from V and 7 bases from J, the junction kept 8 bases outside the gene matches. The CDR3 totals 15 residues.

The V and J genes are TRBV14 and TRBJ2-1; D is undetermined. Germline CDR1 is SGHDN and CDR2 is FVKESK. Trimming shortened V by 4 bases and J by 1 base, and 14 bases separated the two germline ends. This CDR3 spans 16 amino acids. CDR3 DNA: TGTGCCAGCAGCCTTGAGCGACAAACTTCCTACAATGAGCAGTTCTTC. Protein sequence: CASSLERQTSYNEQFF.

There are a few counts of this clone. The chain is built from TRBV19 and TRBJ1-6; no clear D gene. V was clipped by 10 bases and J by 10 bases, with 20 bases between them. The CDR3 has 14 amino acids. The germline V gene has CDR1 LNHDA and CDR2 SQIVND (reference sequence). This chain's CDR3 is CAIAAKVGDSPLHF. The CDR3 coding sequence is TGTGCCATTGCCGCCAAGGTGGGAGACTCACCCCTCCACTTT.

CDR3 coding DNA: TGTGCCATCAGTGAACCCCGGACGGGTAATAATTCACCCCTCCACTTT. This codes for CAISEPRTGNNSPLHF. This chain connects TRBV10-3 to TRBJ1-6; no definite D call. This CDR3 spans 16 amino acids. The germline V gene encodes CDR1 ENHRY and CDR2 SYGVKD. V was cut by 3 bases and J by 5 bases, with 14 bases left in between.

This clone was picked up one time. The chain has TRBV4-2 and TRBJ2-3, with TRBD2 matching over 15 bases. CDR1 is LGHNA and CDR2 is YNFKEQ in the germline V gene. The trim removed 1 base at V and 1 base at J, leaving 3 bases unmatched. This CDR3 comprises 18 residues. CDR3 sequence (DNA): TGTGCCAGCAGCCAAGGGACTAGCGGGGGGGCTGGCACAGATACGCAGTATTTT. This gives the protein CASSQGTSGGAGTDTQYF.

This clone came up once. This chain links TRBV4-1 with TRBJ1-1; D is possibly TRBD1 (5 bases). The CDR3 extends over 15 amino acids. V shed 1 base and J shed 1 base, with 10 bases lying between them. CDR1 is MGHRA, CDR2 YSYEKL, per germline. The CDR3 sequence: CASSQVKGRNTEAFF. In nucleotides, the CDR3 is TGCGCCAGCAGCCAAGTAAAGGGGAGGAACACTGAAGCTTTCTTT.

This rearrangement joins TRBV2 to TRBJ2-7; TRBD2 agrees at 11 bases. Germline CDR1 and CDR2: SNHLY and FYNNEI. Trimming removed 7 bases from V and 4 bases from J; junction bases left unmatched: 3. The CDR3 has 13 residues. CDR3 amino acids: CASTTSGSYEQYF. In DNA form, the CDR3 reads TGTGCCAGCACTACTAGCGGGAGTTACGAGCAGTACTTC.

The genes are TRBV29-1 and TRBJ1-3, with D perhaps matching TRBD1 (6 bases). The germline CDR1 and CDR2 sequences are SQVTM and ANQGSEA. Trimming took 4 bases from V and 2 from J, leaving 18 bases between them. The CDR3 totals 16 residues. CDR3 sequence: CSVAGGRGVTGNTIYF. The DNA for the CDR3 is TGCAGCGTTGCCGGAGGGAGGGGGGTGACTGGAAACACCATATATTTT.

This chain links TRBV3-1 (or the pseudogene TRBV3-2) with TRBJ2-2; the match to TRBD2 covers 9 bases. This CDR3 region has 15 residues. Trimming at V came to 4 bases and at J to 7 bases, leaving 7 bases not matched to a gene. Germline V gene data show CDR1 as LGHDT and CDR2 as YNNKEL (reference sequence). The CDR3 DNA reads TGTGCCAGCAGCCCTAGCGGGACCCCAGGCGGGGAGCTGTTTTTT. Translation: CASSPSGTPGGELFF.

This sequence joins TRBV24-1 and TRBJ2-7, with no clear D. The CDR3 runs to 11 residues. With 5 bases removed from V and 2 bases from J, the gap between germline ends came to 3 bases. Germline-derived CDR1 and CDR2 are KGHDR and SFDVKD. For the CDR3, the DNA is TGTGCCACCAGTGGACCCTACGAGCAGTACTTC. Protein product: CATSGPYEQYF.